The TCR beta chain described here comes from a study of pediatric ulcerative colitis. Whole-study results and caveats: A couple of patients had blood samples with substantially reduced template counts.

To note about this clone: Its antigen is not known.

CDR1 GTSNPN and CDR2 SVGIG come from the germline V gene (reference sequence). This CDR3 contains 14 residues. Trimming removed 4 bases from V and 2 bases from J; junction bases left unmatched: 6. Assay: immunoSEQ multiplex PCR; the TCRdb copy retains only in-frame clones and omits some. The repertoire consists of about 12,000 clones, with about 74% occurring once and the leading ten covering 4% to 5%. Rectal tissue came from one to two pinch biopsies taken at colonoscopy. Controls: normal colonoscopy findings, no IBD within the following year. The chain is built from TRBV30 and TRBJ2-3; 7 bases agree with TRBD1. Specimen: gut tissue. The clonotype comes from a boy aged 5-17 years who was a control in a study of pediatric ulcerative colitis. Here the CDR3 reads CAWNRGTTTDTQYF. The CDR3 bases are TGTGCCTGGAACAGGGGAACTACCACAGATACGCAGTATTTT.